Following are 31 T cell receptor beta chains from one sample sequenced in a study of CD8 T cells in Susac syndrome. Random hexamers were used to reverse transcribe roughly 0.45 to 1 ug of RNA. Each CDR3 protein gets one entry after TCRdb re-called the immunoSEQ multiplex PCR reads with MiXCR. The sample holds about 120,000 distinct CDR3 sequences; less than 95% are singletons and the top ten take about 0.098%. Source material: CD4+ T cells from PBMCs. The receptor source for this set is a human donor in good health.

The chain links TRBV5-1 to TRBJ1-1, with a weak D call TRBD1 (5 bases). Germline V gene data show CDR1 as SGHRS and CDR2 as YFSETQ. Deletions cut 5 bases from V and 3 bases from J, with 14 bases between. This CDR3 has 14 amino acids. The CDR3 nucleotides read TGCGCCAGCAGTATACAACCACAGGACACTGAAGCTTTCTTT. Residues: CASSIQPQDTEAFF. Full variable domain (rest looked up from reference TRBV5-1 and TRBJ1-1): KAGVTQTPRYLIKTRGQQVTLSCSPISGHRSVSWYQQTPGQGLQFLFEYFSETQRNKGNFPGRFSGRQFSNSRSEMNVSTLELGDSALYLCASSIQPQDTEAFFGQGTRLTVV.

The chain recombines TRBV6-5 with TRBJ2-5, with D uncertain. V lost 0 bases to trimming and J lost 2 bases, with 10 bases between them. Germline CDR1 and CDR2: MNHEY and SVGAGI. The CDR3 has 15 residues. This chain's CDR3 is CASSYSGESQETQYF. The CDR3 DNA reads TGTGCCAGCAGTTACTCGGGCGAATCACAAGAGACCCAGTACTTC.

V and J are TRBV27 and TRBJ1-1; D is perhaps TRBD1 (5 bases). The CDR3 spans 16 residues. Germline V gene lookup returns CDR1 MNHEY and CDR2 SMNVEV (reference sequence). The ends were cut back, 4 bases at V and 4 bases at J, with 19 bases in the middle. DNA for the CDR3: TGTGCCAGCAGTTCCTTGGGGGAGGTCGTTAGCACTGAAGCTTTCTTT. Residues: CASSSLGEVVSTEAFF.

The chain uses TRBV20-1 and TRBJ2-3, with 9 bases fitting TRBD1. There are 15 residues in the CDR3. Germline CDR1 reads DFQATT; CDR2 reads SNEGSKA (reference sequence). V dropped 1 base and J dropped 2; count of bases not matched to a gene: 4. CDR3: CSARVGTGHTDTQYF. CDR3 nucleotides: TGCAGTGCTAGAGTGGGGACAGGGCACACAGATACGCAGTATTTT.

V is TRBV28 and J is TRBJ2-5; D is perhaps TRBD1 (6 bases). Germline V lookup: CDR1 MDHEN, CDR2 SYDVKM. The CDR3 consists of 13 residues. Trimming cost V 5 bases and J 5 bases, with 12 bases left between them. Here the CDR3 DNA reads TGTGCCAGCAGTCTCACAGGGTCCGAGACCCAGTACTTC. It specifies CASSLTGSETQYF.

The chain couples TRBV5-1 to TRBJ2-7; 11 nucleotides align to TRBD2. J was trimmed by 6 bases and V by 3 bases; bases with no gene match: 11. CDR1 SGHRS and CDR2 YFSETQ come from the germline V gene. This CDR3 comprises 16 residues. The CDR3 DNA reads as TGCGCCAGCAGCTACGGACTAGCGGGTGGAGTGAGCGAGCAGTACTTC. Its translation is CASSYGLAGGVSEQYF.

The V call is TRBV6-1, the J call TRBJ2-6; D possibly corresponds to TRBD1 (6 bases). The CDR3 length is 17 residues. In germline, CDR1 is MNHNS, CDR2 SASEGT. V gave up 6 bases and J gave up 0 bases, with 15 bases separating them. CDR3 in amino acids: CASRGDRLLSGANVLTF. Written as DNA, the CDR3 is TGTGCCAGCAGGGGCGACAGGCTCCTCTCTGGGGCCAACGTCCTGACTTTC.

The V and J genes are TRBV5-1 and TRBJ2-1; 10 positions match TRBD1. Germline V gene sequence: CDR1 SGHRS, CDR2 YFSETQ. This CDR3 has 15 residues. J was trimmed by 7 bases and V by 1 base; bases with no gene match: 5. CDR3 sequence (DNA): TGCGCCAGCAGCTTGTTGGGACAGGGGAGGAATGAGCAGTTCTTC. Amino acids: CASSLLGQGRNEQFF.

A single count supports this clonotype. The chain has TRBV18 and TRBJ2-1, with TRBD2 matching over 7 bases. Germline assignment: CDR1 KGHSH and CDR2 LQKENI. The CDR3 is made up of 15 amino acids. V shed 6 bases and J 7 bases; nucleotides not matched to a gene: 12. The CDR3 spells CASSQTSPPLNEQFF. CDR3 sequence (DNA): TGTGCCAGCTCCCAGACTAGCCCCCCTCTAAATGAGCAGTTCTTC.

The gene calls are TRBV5-4 and TRBJ2-7; 12 positions match TRBD2. Looked up from germline, CDR1 is SGHNT and CDR2 is YYREEE (reference sequence). The CDR3 has 18 residues. V lost 2 bases, J lost 3 bases, and 12 bases stayed unmatched. The CDR3: CASSFRTSGARGFYEQYF. The CDR3 nucleotides read TGTGCCAGCAGCTTTCGGACTAGCGGGGCCAGAGGATTCTACGAGCAGTACTTC.

The V and J genes are TRBV30 and TRBJ2-1; D uncertain. The CDR3 consists of 12 residues. Trimming removed 4 bases from V and 7 bases from J, with 11 bases in between. Germline assignment: CDR1 GTSNPN and CDR2 SVGIG (reference sequence). The DNA for the CDR3 is TGTGCCTGGACTGACTCAAGGAATGAGCAGTTCTTC. This codes for CAWTDSRNEQFF.

The rearrangement links TRBV7-9 to TRBJ2-2, with a tentative D call TRBD1 (5 bases). This CDR3 region has 13 residues. Germline CDR1 SEHNR, CDR2 FQNEAQ (reference sequence). Trimming took off 5 bases at V and 6 bases at J, with 10 bases between the two ends. CDR3 amino acids: CASSKGRPGELFF. CDR3 bases: TGTGCCAGCAGCAAGGGGCGCCCCGGGGAGCTGTTTTTT. The whole variable domain, filled in from reference TRBV7-9 and TRBJ2-2, reads DTGVSQNPRHKITKRGQNVTFRCDPISEHNRLYWYRQTLGQGPEFLTYFQNEAQLEKSRLLSDRFSAERPKGSFSTLEIQRTEQGDSAMYLCASSKGRPGELFFGEGSRLTVL.

The V gene is TRBV28, the J gene TRBJ1-6, with a possible D match to TRBD1 (5 bases). The CDR3 is 17 amino acids. Per the germline V gene, CDR1 is MDHEN and CDR2 is SYDVKM. V gave up 6 bases and J gave up 0 bases, with 15 bases separating them. The CDR3 DNA sequence: TGTGCCAGCAGCCCGACGGGGGATTACTCCTATAATTCACCCCTCCACTTT. It is translated as CASSPTGDYSYNSPLHF.

V and J are TRBV5-1 and TRBJ2-2; no definite D call. Germline assignment: CDR1 SGHRS and CDR2 YFSETQ. V lost 0 bases and J lost 10, with 16 bases in between. The CDR3 has 15 residues. The CDR3 bases are TGCGCCAGCAGCTTGGCCTCTCACGGGTTGGAGGAGCTGTTTTTT. Translated: CASSLASHGLEELFF.

The chain is built from TRBV4-2 and TRBJ1-2; 7 positions agree with TRBD1. Germline V gives CDR1 LGHNA, CDR2 YNFKEQ. J gave up 7 bases and V 4 bases, and 15 bases lay outside the gene matches. This CDR3 has 16 amino acids. The CDR3, as DNA: TGTGCCAGCAGCCCAAACGAGGGGGCGGAAGTAGGTGGCTACACCTTC. Its protein product is CASSPNEGAEVGGYTF.

The rearrangement uses TRBV6-1 and TRBJ2-7; D is undetermined. The germline V gene has CDR1 MNHNS and CDR2 SASEGT. With 6 bases removed from V and 5 bases from J, the gap between germline ends came to 11 bases. CDR3 size: 12 residues. CDR3 in DNA: TGTGCCAGCAGAGGATGGACGGACGAGCAGTACTTC. This sequence encodes CASRGWTDEQYF.

The J gene is TRBJ2-5, the V gene TRBV29-1, with 8 positions matching TRBD1. The CDR3 length is 12 residues. Germline V gene sequence: CDR1 SQVTM, CDR2 ANQGSEA. J lost 4 bases, V lost 5 bases, and 3 bases had no gene match. The CDR3 nucleotides read TGCAGCGTTCTCGGACAGGGAGAGACCCAGTACTTC. Its protein product is CSVLGQGETQYF. The full variable domain, with the rest looked up from reference TRBV29-1 and TRBJ2-5, is SAVISQKPSRDICQRGTSLTIQCQVDSQVTMMFWYRQQPGQSLTLIATANQGSEATYESGFVIDKFPISRPNLTFSTLTVSNMSPEDSSIYLCSVLGQGETQYFGPGTRLLVL.

The V and J genes are TRBV19 and TRBJ2-5, with 9 bases that match TRBD2. Unmatched junction bases numbered 7, after V lost 3 bases and J lost 2 bases. The CDR3 totals 16 residues. Germline CDR1 reads LNHDA; CDR2 reads SQIVND (reference sequence). CDR3 sequence reads: CASSIAGGAVQETQYF. In DNA, the CDR3 is TGTGCCAGTAGTATCGCGGGGGGGGCGGTACAAGAGACCCAGTACTTC.

The chain recombines TRBV29-1 with TRBJ1-1; D uncertain. V lost 2 bases, J lost 7 bases, and 8 bases lay in between. Germline CDR1 SQVTM, CDR2 ANQGSEA. The CDR3 spans 11 residues. The CDR3 protein is CSVEHLSEAFF. Here the CDR3 DNA reads TGCAGCGTTGAACATCTAAGTGAAGCTTTCTTT.

This chain links TRBV30 with TRBJ2-1; no reliable D call. The V gene's germline CDR1 is GTSNPN and CDR2 SVGIG (reference sequence). The CDR3 contains 10 residues. Trimming removed 2 bases at V and 7 bases at J, with 3 bases between. The CDR3 bases are TGTGCCTGGAGTAAAAATGAGCAGTTCTTC. Protein sequence: CAWSKNEQFF.

CDR3 sequence (DNA): TGTGCCAGCAGTCTCGGGATGAACTATGGCTACACCTTC. This encodes CASSLGMNYGYTF. V is TRBV3-1 and J is TRBJ1-2; no firm D call. Germline V gene lookup returns CDR1 LGHDT and CDR2 YNNKEL (reference sequence). The CDR3 is 13 amino acids. Trimming removed 6 bases at V and 2 bases at J, with 10 bases between.

This clonotype was recorded once. Written as DNA, the CDR3 is TGTGCCAGCAGCTTGCTGGAGCGGGAGGTCTCTTTAATTACCGCCGAGCAGTACTTC. Translating it yields CASSLLEREVSLITAEQYF. The chain links TRBV7-9 to TRBJ2-7; 9 bases are shared with TRBD2. Looked up from germline, CDR1 is SEHNR and CDR2 is FQNEAQ (reference sequence). The CDR3 has 19 amino acids. With V trimmed by 3 bases and J by 6 bases, 21 bases remained unmatched.

This clonotype has a single count. This chain links TRBV3-1 with TRBJ2-5; D gene unclear. Trimming pared 2 bases from V and 0 bases from J, leaving 4 bases between. The CDR3 contains 13 residues. Germline V gives CDR1 LGHDT, CDR2 YNNKEL (reference sequence). CDR3 nucleotides: TGTGCCAGCAGCCAAATGTACCAAGAGACCCAGTACTTC. Its translation is CASSQMYQETQYF.

J is TRBJ2-5 and V is TRBV12-3 or TRBV12-4; D may be TRBD1 or TRBD2 (6 bases each). V was pared by 3 bases and J by 7 bases, with 18 bases between. The CDR3 contains 15 residues. CDR3: CASSFQAGAGGTQYF. As DNA, the CDR3 is TGTGCCAGCAGTTTCCAGGCAGGGGCCGGGGGGACCCAGTACTTC.

V is TRBV6-2 or TRBV6-3 and J is TRBJ2-7; D possibly uses TRBD1 or TRBD2 (5 bases each). The germline gives CDR1 MNHEY, CDR2 SVGEGT. CDR3 length: 15 amino acids. Trimming left V 7 bases short and J 2 bases short, with 18 bases between. The CDR3 is CASNRDGIDPYEQYF. The CDR3 nucleotides read TGTGCCAGCAACCGGGACGGGATTGACCCCTACGAGCAGTACTTC.

The count of this clonotype is one. J is TRBJ1-5 and V is TRBV27, with 7 bases matching TRBD1. This CDR3 is 16 amino acids long. Per germline, CDR1 MNHEY and CDR2 SMNVEV (reference sequence). V gave up 5 bases and J gave up 0 bases; unmatched junction bases: 7. The CDR3 DNA is TGTGCCAGCAGTGCCACAGGGGTTTCTAGCAATCAGCCCCAGCATTTT. Protein: CASSATGVSSNQPQHF.

The chain carries TRBV29-1 and TRBJ2-3; possible D gene TRBD2, 6 bases. V was pared by 7 bases and J by 1 base, with 15 bases between. This CDR3 has 14 amino acids. The germline V gene encodes CDR1 SQVTM and CDR2 ANQGSEA. CDR3 in DNA: TGCAGCGCCGAAGGAGGGACTCGCACAGATACGCAGTATTTT. This sequence encodes CSAEGGTRTDTQYF.

In DNA, the CDR3 is TGTGCCAGCAGCGAGTATCCGGGACTAGTAGCCTACGAGCAGTACTTC. This sequence encodes CASSEYPGLVAYEQYF. The chain joins TRBV3-1 to TRBJ2-7, with 8 nucleotides matching TRBD2. CDR3 length: 16 amino acids. CDR1 LGHDT and CDR2 YNNKEL come from the germline V gene (reference sequence). The junction had 11 bases not matched to a gene; V was cut back by 5 bases and J by 2 bases.

This chain links TRBV6-4 with TRBJ2-7, with D possibly TRBD2 on 6 matching bases. This CDR3 has 17 residues. V was pared by 1 base and J by 5 bases, with 21 bases between. Germline V gene data show CDR1 as MRHNA and CDR2 as SNTAGT. As DNA, the CDR3 is TGTGCCAGCAGTGACTACCTAACTAGCAAAATATCCCACGAGCAGTACTTC. This codes for CASSDYLTSKISHEQYF.

The genes are TRBV18 and TRBJ2-3; D ambiguous. The germline V gene has CDR1 KGHSH and CDR2 LQKENI. Trimming removed 3 bases from V and 5 bases from J, with 9 bases in between. The CDR3 spans 13 residues. The CDR3 spells CASSPVVEDTQYF. The DNA of the CDR3 is TGTGCCAGCTCACCTGTAGTGGAAGATACGCAGTATTTT. Filled out from reference TRBV18 and TRBJ2-3, the complete variable domain reads NAGVMQNPRHLVRRRGQEARLRCSPMKGHSHVYWYRQLPEEGLKFMVYLQKENIIDESGMPKERFSAEFPKEGPSILRIQQVVRGDSAAYFCASSPVVEDTQYFGPGTRLTVL.

The chain joins TRBV20-1 to TRBJ2-3; D uncertain. The germline gives CDR1 DFQATT, CDR2 SNEGSKA (reference sequence). CDR3 length: 10 amino acids. Trimming pared 6 bases from V and 3 bases from J, leaving 4 bases between. The CDR3 DNA reads as TGCAGTGCGGAGACAGATACGCAGTATTTT. Protein: CSAETDTQYF.